This T cell receptor (beta chain) originates from a study of cytomegalovirus exposure and HLA in healthy donors. The overall study: In a later analysis, the roughly 110 validation repertoires were reported to have used the same platform as the 600 to 700 first-cohort repertoires.

Study-level findings and limits: Among TCR sequences, most were rare, though some public TCRs appeared in many donors. Within the 95 to 150 validation repertoires, first-cohort TCR clusters tended to co-occur, according to a later analysis.

To note about this clone: Its antigen is unknown.

The CDR3 consists of 13 residues. From germline, CDR1 is SGDLS and CDR2 YYNGEE. The V and J ends lost 3 bases and 3 bases respectively, with 7 bases between them. Assay used: immunoSEQ multiplex PCR; TCRdb lists only in-frame clones, some missing. The table includes 330,000 or so clones, more than 80% detected once. The material sequenced was PBMCs. This sequence was found in a woman aged 18-29 years in good health and CMV-seronegative. The chain has TRBV9 and TRBJ2-1, with a weak D call TRBD2 (6 bases). The CDR3 DNA follows: TGTGCCAGCAGCGCGGACTACTACAATGAGCAGTTCTTC. Translated: CASSADYYNEQFF. The variable domain in full, with the rest retrieved from reference TRBV9 and TRBJ2-1, is DSGVTQTPKHLITATGQRVTLRCSPRSGDLSVYWYQQSLDQGLQFLIQYYNGEERAKGNILERFSAQQFPDLHSELNLSSLELGDSALYFCASSADYYNEQFFGPGTRLTVL.